The clone carrying this TCR beta chain was found a few times. Antigen unknown. The ends lost 6 bases at V and 1 base at J; junction bases unmatched: 10. Looked up from germline, CDR1 is WNHNN and CDR2 is SYGVQD (reference sequence). The length of the CDR3 is 16 residues. Primers for the PCR totalled 60 Vbeta and 13 Jbeta. Method: immunoSEQ multiplex PCR; TCRdb's copy keeps in-frame clones and lacks some. The data show under 95,000 clones, 6.5% to 8% seen once. This specimen comes from a study of cytomegalovirus exposure and HLA in healthy donors. Study in general: Within the Caucasian-associated ancestry cluster were roughly 81% of the roughly 400 genotyped donors.

Study findings and constraints: Highly shared variants forming one cluster were likely a sequencing artifact. A list of 150 to 200 TCR beta chains associated with cytomegalovirus was given.

Sequenced sample: PBMCs. The clonotype comes from a middle-aged man in good health and CMV-seronegative. This chain connects TRBV10-1 to TRBJ2-7; 9 positions agree with TRBD1. DNA for the CDR3: TGCGCCAGCAGACAAAAATGGGACAGGGCATCCTACGAGCAGTACTTC. It is translated as CASRQKWDRASYEQYF.